These 8 T cell receptor beta chains came from one sample sequenced in a study of cytomegalovirus exposure and HLA in healthy donors. PCR involved 60 Vbeta and 13 Jbeta primers. Libraries were prepared by immunoSEQ multiplex PCR; TCRdb keeps only in-frame clonotypes and omits some of them. The sample includes about 130,000 clones. The sample was PBMCs. These receptors were collected from a woman in her 40s in good health and CMV-seropositive.

V is TRBV7-3 and J is TRBJ2-3; 7 bases are shared with TRBD2. Germline lookup yields CDR1 SGHTA and CDR2 FQGTGA. This CDR3 is 15 amino acids long. Losses at the gene ends were 2 bases for V and 5 bases for J; bases not matched to a gene: 7. The CDR3 is CASSLAGAAGDTQYF. The CDR3 DNA follows: TGTGCCAGCAGCTTAGCGGGAGCTGCTGGAGATACGCAGTATTTT. Looking up the rest from reference TRBV7-3 and TRBJ2-3 gives the full variable domain: GAGVSQTPSNKVTEKGKYVELRCDPISGHTALYWYRQSLGQGPEFLIYFQGTGAADDSGLPNDRFFAVRPEGSVSTLKIQRTERGDSAVYLCASSLAGAAGDTQYFGPGTRLTVL.

This rearrangement joins TRBV7-2 to TRBJ2-7, with D hard to call. CDR3 size: 14 residues. Trimming left V 3 bases short and J 1 base short, with 10 bases between. CDR1 and CDR2 (germline): SGHTA, FQGNSA. CDR3 loop: CASSLTTDSYEQYF. CDR3 sequence (DNA): TGTGCCAGCAGCTTGACGACTGATTCCTACGAGCAGTACTTC. The full variable domain, its missing parts supplied by reference TRBV7-2 and TRBJ2-7, is GAGVSQSPSNKVTEKGKDVELRCDPISGHTALYWYRQSLGQGLEFLIYFQGNSAPDKSGLPSDRFSAERTGGSVSTLTIQRTQQEDSAVYLCASSLTTDSYEQYFGPGTRLTVT.

The CDR3 bases are TGTGCCAGCAGCCCCGGGGCCTACAATGAGCAGTTCTTC. This codes for CASSPGAYNEQFF. The chain carries TRBV11-3 and TRBJ2-1; TRBD2 is a possible D gene (5 bases). V gave up 5 bases and J gave up 2 bases, with 7 bases separating them. Germline V gene data show CDR1 as SGHNT and CDR2 as YENEEA. This CDR3 is 13 amino acids long. The full variable domain, rest sourced from reference TRBV11-3 and TRBJ2-1, is EAGVVQSPRYKIIEKKQPVAFWCNPISGHNTLYWYLQNLGQGPELLIRYENEEAVDDSQLPKDRFSAERLKGVDSTLKIQPAELGDSAVYLCASSPGAYNEQFFGPGTRLTVL.

Frequency places this clone as medium-sized. This chain uses TRBV2 with TRBJ1-3, with 7 nucleotides matching TRBD1. CDR1 and CDR2 from the germline V gene are SNHLY and FYNNEI. The CDR3 totals 21 residues. J gave up 0 bases and V 3 bases, and 20 bases lay outside the gene matches. The CDR3: CASSDPGTDTGSVFSGNTIYF. Here the CDR3 DNA reads TGTGCCAGCAGTGACCCGGGGACAGACACCGGCTCCGTTTTCTCTGGAAACACCATATATTTT.

The genes are TRBV9 and TRBJ2-1; 8 bases map to TRBD2. This CDR3 comprises 18 residues. Germline trimming cut 4 bases from V and 2 bases from J; bases unmatched to any gene: 14. Germline V lookup: CDR1 SGDLS, CDR2 YYNGEE. CDR3 residues: CASSPSMATGGPYNEQFF. For the CDR3, the DNA is TGTGCCAGCAGCCCCTCGATGGCCACGGGAGGGCCCTACAATGAGCAGTTCTTC.

The genes are TRBV7-3 and TRBJ2-7, with 9 bases aligning to TRBD1. CDR3 length equals 14 residues. Germline V CDR1 and CDR2: SGHTA, FQGTGA. V lost 5 bases and J lost 5; bases outside the gene matches: 7. This chain's CDR3 is CASSPTGGNNEQYF. The CDR3 bases are TGTGCCAGCAGCCCAACAGGGGGCAACAACGAGCAGTACTTC.

The chain joins TRBV11-2 to TRBJ2-7; 10 bases map to TRBD2. This CDR3 comprises 15 residues. Trimming removed 0 bases from V and 9 bases from J; junction bases left unmatched: 8. Germline V CDR1 and CDR2: SGHAT, FQNNGV. The CDR3 spells CASSLEGLAGVVQYF. CDR3 sequence (DNA): TGTGCCAGCAGCTTAGAAGGGCTAGCGGGAGTCGTGCAGTACTTC.

The chain combines TRBV6-5 with TRBJ2-7; 9 bases line up with TRBD1. V lost 6 bases to trimming and J lost 2 bases; unmatched junction nucleotides: 8. The CDR3 consists of 15 residues. Germline V gives CDR1 MNHEY, CDR2 SVGAGI. Written as DNA, the CDR3 is TGTGCCAGCAGCCGGGACAGGGAGATACCCTACGAGCAGTACTTC. Residues: CASSRDREIPYEQYF.